In this sample, the clone carrying this T cell receptor (beta chain) is medium-sized. The antigen remains undetermined. Stated time point: week 35, safety follow-up. Each dose delivered 300 ug of mutant IDH1 20-mer peptide subcutaneously with imiquimod. Per the germline V gene, CDR1 is LGHNA and CDR2 is YNFKEQ. V dropped 0 bases and J dropped 0; count of bases not matched to a gene: 0. The CDR3 covers 15 residues. The entry originates in a study of a mutant IDH1 vaccine in newly diagnosed glioma. Study summary: Patients got their first vaccination 4-6 weeks after radiotherapy alone, or with temozolomide cycles. Before enrollment, the patients had been treated with radiotherapy alone, temozolomide alone, or both together. Most of them had received both.

Clones were read by immunoSEQ multiplex PCR, and TCRdb kept only the in-frame ones, dropping some. The data show tens of thousands of clones, around 87% seen once. The chain employs TRBV4-2 and TRBJ2-7; 9 nucleotides align to TRBD2. This receptor was obtained from a man between 40 and 49 years old with glioma. The starting material was PBMCs, obtained from a glioma patient whose treatment included an IDH1 peptide vaccine. CDR3 nucleotide sequence: TGTGCCAGCAGCCAAGAGACTAGCGGCTCCTACGAGCAGTACTTC. This sequence encodes CASSQETSGSYEQYF.